The source of this TCR beta chain is a study of graft-versus-host responses after intestinal transplantation. Background on the study: Transplants given to recipients were multivisceral, liver-intestinal, or isolated intestinal. For approximately 3 years after anti-thymocyte globulin induction, all recipients took tacrolimus and steroids. The study, taken as a whole, reports: Marrow from the recipient contained GvH clones, some of which had appeared first in ileum or blood. Peak circulating GvH clone levels tracked with early post-transplant HvG declines.

With respect to this clone: The antigen remains undetermined.

Method: immunoSEQ multiplex PCR; TCRdb's copy keeps in-frame clones and lacks some. The profile shows 35,000 to 45,000 clones, roughly 94% of them singletons. Trimming removed 8 bases from V and 7 bases from J, with 18 bases in between. CDR1 and CDR2 from the germline V gene are SNHLY and FYNNEI. This CDR3 is 13 amino acids long. The material was unstimulated CD4+ T cells sorted from spleen or lymph node cells, obtained before transplant. The sequence derives from a human donor who was the organ donor for an intestinal transplant. The rearrangement uses TRBV2 and TRBJ2-7; maybe TRBD1 (5 bases). In DNA, the CDR3 is TGTGCCAGCGGGCACAAAGGGGTGAAAGAGCAGTACTTC. Translation gives CASGHKGVKEQYF.